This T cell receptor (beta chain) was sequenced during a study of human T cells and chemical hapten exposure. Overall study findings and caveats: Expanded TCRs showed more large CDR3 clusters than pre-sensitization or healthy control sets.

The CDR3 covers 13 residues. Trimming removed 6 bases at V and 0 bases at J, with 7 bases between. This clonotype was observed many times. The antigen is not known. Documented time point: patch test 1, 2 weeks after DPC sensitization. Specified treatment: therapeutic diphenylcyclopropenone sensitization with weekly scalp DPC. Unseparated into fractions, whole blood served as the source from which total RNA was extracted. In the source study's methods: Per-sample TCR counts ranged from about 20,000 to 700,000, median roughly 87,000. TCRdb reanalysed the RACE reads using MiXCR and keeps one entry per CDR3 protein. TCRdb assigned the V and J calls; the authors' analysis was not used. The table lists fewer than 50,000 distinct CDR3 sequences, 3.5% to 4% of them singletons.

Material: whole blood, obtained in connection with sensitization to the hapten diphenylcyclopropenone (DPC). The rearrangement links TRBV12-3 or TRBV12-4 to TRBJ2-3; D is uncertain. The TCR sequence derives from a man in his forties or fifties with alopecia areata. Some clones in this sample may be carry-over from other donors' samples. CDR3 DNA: TGTGCCAGCAGCGATTCTAGCACAGATACGCAGTATTTT. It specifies CASSDSSTDTQYF.